These 19 T cell receptor beta chains share one sample of origin, sequenced in a study of cytomegalovirus exposure and HLA in healthy donors. The PCR had 60 Vbeta and 13 Jbeta primers. Clones were sequenced by immunoSEQ multiplex PCR, and TCRdb holds only the in-frame ones, with some missing. In the table there are approximately 130,000 clones, around 80% of which are singletons. The sequenced material came from PBMCs. The receptors here all came from a woman in her forties in good health and CMV-seronegative.

Regarding this clone: A read error may produce the germline difference seen at one junction end. The genes are TRBV7-9 and TRBJ2-2; 10 bases line up with TRBD2. This CDR3 is built from 15 residues. Germline values: CDR1 SEHNR, CDR2 FQNEAQ (reference sequence). CDR3 region: CASRLAGGDTGELFF. The CDR3 DNA follows: TGTGCCAGCAGATTAGCGGGGGGAGACACCGGGGAGCTGTTTTTT.

The chain has TRBV12-2 and TRBJ2-1; TRBD2, the table's D call, was not compared with the DNA. TRBV12-2 is a listed pseudogene. The CDR3 has 18 residues. The CDR3 sequence: CASRLILAGISVYNEQFF. DNA of the CDR3: TGTGCAAGTCGCTTAATCTTGGCGGGCATATCGGTTTACAATGAGCAGTTCTTC.

The rearrangement joins TRBV27 to TRBJ1-1, with 7 bases fitting TRBD1. There are 14 residues in the CDR3. Germline CDR1 reads MNHEY; CDR2 reads SMNVEV (reference sequence). The V and J ends lost 4 bases and 5 bases, in that order; junction bases with no gene match: 7. The chain's CDR3 is CASSSGQARTEAFF. The CDR3 DNA is TGTGCCAGCAGTTCAGGACAGGCGAGGACTGAAGCTTTCTTT.

The V call is TRBV11-2, the J call TRBJ1-2, with TRBD1 identical over 7 bases. CDR1 and CDR2 from the germline V gene are SGHAT and FQNNGV. Germline trimming cut 0 bases from V and 13 bases from J; bases unmatched to any gene: 17. The length of the CDR3 is 16 residues. DNA for the CDR3: TGTGCCAGCAGCTTAGATCTAGTGGGACAGCCCTCCCTATCCACCTTC. Translating it yields CASSLDLVGQPSLSTF.

The chain carries TRBV7-6 and TRBJ2-1; the match to TRBD2 covers 8 bases. The germline V gene encodes CDR1 SGHVS and CDR2 FNYEAQ. V trimming: 1 base; J trimming: 0 bases; junction bases outside the gene matches: 5. The CDR3 spans 17 residues. The CDR3 nucleotides read TGTGCCAGCAGCTTAGGACTAGCGCAGAGCTCCTACAATGAGCAGTTCTTC. Translating it yields CASSLGLAQSSYNEQFF.

This sequence joins TRBV29-1 and TRBJ2-5; TRBD1 matches at 9 bases. The CDR3 is 13 amino acids. V shed 0 bases and J 4 bases; nucleotides not matched to a gene: 0. Germline V gene lookup returns CDR1 SQVTM and CDR2 ANQGSEA. DNA of the CDR3: TGCAGCGTTGAAGAGGGACAGGGAGAGACCCAGTACTTC. Translating it yields CSVEEGQGETQYF.

The J gene is TRBJ1-6, the V gene TRBV2; the match to TRBD1 covers 7 bases. The CDR3 consists of 14 residues. The J segment lost 5 bases and the V segment lost 7 bases, leaving 5 bases of the junction unmatched. Germline CDR1 is SNHLY and CDR2 is FYNNEI. The CDR3 nucleotides read TGTGCCAGCACCCGGGACAGAAATAATTCACCCCTCCACTTT. It specifies CASTRDRNNSPLHF.

This chain uses TRBV9 with TRBJ1-3, with no clear D. CDR3 length equals 15 residues. V lost 0 bases and J lost 0, with 7 bases in between. The V gene's germline CDR1 is SGDLS and CDR2 YYNGEE. CDR3 in amino acids: CASSVGAGSGNTIYF. The DNA for the CDR3 is TGTGCCAGCAGCGTAGGGGCGGGCTCTGGAAACACCATATATTTT.

V gene TRBV5-1 combines with J gene TRBJ2-2; a weak D match, TRBD2 (5 bases). V was shortened by 5 bases and J by 3 bases, with 5 bases between the two germline ends. The CDR3 has 12 amino acids. Germline V lookup: CDR1 SGHRS, CDR2 YFSETQ. In DNA, the CDR3 is TGCGCCAGCAGGCGGGACACCGGGGAGCTGTTTTTT. It is translated as CASRRDTGELFF.

This chain links TRBV30 with TRBJ2-7, with 8 nucleotides matching TRBD1. V lost 2 bases to trimming and J lost 9 bases; unmatched junction nucleotides: 6. The CDR3 runs 12 residues. Germline values: CDR1 GTSNPN, CDR2 SVGIG (reference sequence). CDR3 sequence reads: CAWSIQGAGQYF. DNA for the CDR3: TGTGCCTGGAGTATTCAGGGGGCAGGGCAGTACTTC.

CDR3 coding DNA: TGTGCCAGTGGGCTTCTGGGCGATGAAAAACTGTTTTTT. Translation gives CASGLLGDEKLFF. The chain employs TRBV19 and TRBJ1-4; no reliable D call. V gave up 8 bases and J gave up 6 bases, with 13 bases separating them. The CDR3 loop spans 13 amino acids. Germline values: CDR1 LNHDA, CDR2 SQIVND (reference sequence).

This chain joins TRBV7-9 and TRBJ2-5; D is ambiguous. The germline CDR1 and CDR2 sequences are SEHNR and FQNEAQ (reference sequence). V lost 5 bases and J 5 bases, leaving 6 bases between the germline ends. The CDR3 loop spans 11 amino acids. CDR3: CASSPGETQYF. The CDR3 DNA reads as TGTGCCAGCAGCCCCGGGGAGACCCAGTACTTC.

This sequence joins TRBV19 and TRBJ2-7; D is unclear. From germline, CDR1 is LNHDA and CDR2 SQIVND (reference sequence). This CDR3 is built from 13 residues. The V gene lost 3 bases and the J gene lost 3 bases, with 9 bases spanning the gap. CDR3 protein: CASSISLNYEQYF. The CDR3 DNA reads as TGTGCCAGTAGTATTTCCCTTAACTACGAGCAGTACTTC. Full variable domain (missing parts from reference TRBV19 and TRBJ2-7): DGGITQSPKYLFRKEGQNVTLSCEQNLNHDAMYWYRQDPGQGLRLIYYSQIVNDFQKGDIAEGYSVSREKKESFPLTVTSAQKNPTAFYLCASSISLNYEQYFGPGTRLTVT.

A few counts support this clone. Mismatch with germline at one junction end may stem from a read error. This chain links TRBV7-9 with TRBJ1-2; D unresolved. The CDR3 is 9 residues long. Germline CDR1 is SEHNR and CDR2 is FQNEAQ (reference sequence). The CDR3 DNA sequence: TGTTCCAGGAAAGTCGGAGACACCTTC. This translates into CSRKVGDTF. Variable domain in full (rest from reference TRBV7-9 and TRBJ1-2): DTGVSQNPRHKITKRGQNVTFRCDPISEHNRLYWYRQTLGQGPEFLTYFQNEAQLEKSRLLSDRFSAERPKGSFSTLEIQRTEQGDSAMYLCSRKVGDTFGSGTRLTVV.

The chain recombines TRBV7-2 with TRBJ2-1; the match to TRBD2 covers 15 bases. The germline CDR1 and CDR2 sequences are SGHTA and FQGNSA. This CDR3 has 15 residues. J was trimmed by 7 bases and V by 5 bases; bases with no gene match: 3. Written as DNA, the CDR3 is TGTGCCAGCAGCACCGGACTAGCGGGGGGGAATGAGCAGTTCTTC. It codes for CASSTGLAGGNEQFF.

The CDR3 DNA follows: TGTGCCAGCAGCTTAGCGAGGACAGCCCACTACAATGAGCAGTTCTTC. The encoded protein is CASSLARTAHYNEQFF. The chain joins TRBV11-2 to TRBJ2-1, with a weak D call TRBD1 (6 bases). The CDR3 runs to 16 residues. Germline values: CDR1 SGHAT, CDR2 FQNNGV. Trimming stripped 1 base from V and 3 bases from J, with 13 bases between.

The chain recombines TRBV7-3 with TRBJ2-7; the match to TRBD1 covers 7 bases. Germline assignment: CDR1 SGHTA and CDR2 FQGTGA. V shed 5 bases and J 4 bases; nucleotides not matched to a gene: 14. This CDR3 has 16 amino acids. Here the CDR3 reads CASSARQGLHIYEQYF. CDR3 bases: TGTGCCAGCAGCGCCAGACAGGGTCTTCACATTTACGAGCAGTACTTC.

This clone was found a few times. V and J are TRBV2 and TRBJ2-1, with 8 bases fitting TRBD2. The germline V gene encodes CDR1 SNHLY and CDR2 FYNNEI. CDR3 length: 14 residues. The J segment lost 8 bases and the V segment lost 3 bases, leaving 6 bases of the junction unmatched. The CDR3, as DNA: TGTGCCAGCAGTGACCCGGGACTAGATTATGAGCAGTTCTTC. The encoded protein is CASSDPGLDYEQFF.

This clone appeared a few times. The V call is TRBV2, the J call TRBJ2-5, with 7 bases fitting TRBD1. CDR1 is SNHLY, CDR2 FYNNEI, per germline. The CDR3 covers 15 residues. Germline trimming cut 4 bases from V and 1 base from J; bases unmatched to any gene: 6. CDR3 DNA sequence: TGTGCCAGCAGTGTAGGGGGCGGTTCCCAAGAGACCCAGTACTTC. As protein: CASSVGGGSQETQYF.